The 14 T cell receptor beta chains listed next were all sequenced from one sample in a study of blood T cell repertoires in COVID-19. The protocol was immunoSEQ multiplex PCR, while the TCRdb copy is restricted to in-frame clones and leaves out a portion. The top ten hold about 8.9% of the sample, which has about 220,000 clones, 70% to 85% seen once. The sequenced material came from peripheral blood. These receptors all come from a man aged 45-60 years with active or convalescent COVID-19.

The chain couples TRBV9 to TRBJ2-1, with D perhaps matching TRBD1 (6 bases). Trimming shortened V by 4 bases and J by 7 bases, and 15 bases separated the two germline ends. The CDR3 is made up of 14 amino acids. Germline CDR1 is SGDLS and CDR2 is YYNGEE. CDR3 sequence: CASSPRGRNNEQFF. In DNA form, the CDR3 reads TGTGCCAGCAGCCCCAGGGGACGGAATAATGAGCAGTTCTTC.

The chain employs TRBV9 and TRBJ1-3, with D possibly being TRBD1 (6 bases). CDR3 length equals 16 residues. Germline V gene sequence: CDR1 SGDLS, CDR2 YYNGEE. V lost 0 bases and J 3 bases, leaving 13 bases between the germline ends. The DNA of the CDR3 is TGTGCCAGCAGCGTAGGCGTGGGGGCGAATGGAAACACCATATATTTT. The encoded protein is CASSVGVGANGNTIYF.

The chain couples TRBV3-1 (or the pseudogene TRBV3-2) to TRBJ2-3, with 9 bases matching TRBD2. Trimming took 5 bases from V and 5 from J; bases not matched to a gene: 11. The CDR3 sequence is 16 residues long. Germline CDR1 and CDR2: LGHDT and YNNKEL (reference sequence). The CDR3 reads CASSKWRGGEGDTQYF. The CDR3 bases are TGTGCCAGCAGCAAATGGCGGGGGGGCGAGGGAGATACGCAGTATTTT.

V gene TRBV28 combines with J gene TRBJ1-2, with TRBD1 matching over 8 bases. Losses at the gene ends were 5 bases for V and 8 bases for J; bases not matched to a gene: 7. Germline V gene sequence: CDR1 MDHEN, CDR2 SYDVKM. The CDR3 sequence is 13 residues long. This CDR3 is CASSRTGTIGYTF. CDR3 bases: TGTGCCAGCAGTCGGACAGGGACAATAGGCTACACCTTC.

The CDR3 sequence: CASREQVPALQAFF. The CDR3 DNA sequence: TGTGCCAGCAGGGAACAGGTGCCCGCCTTACAAGCTTTCTTT. The genes are TRBV28 and TRBJ1-1; the D gene is possibly TRBD1 (5 bases). V shed 6 bases and J shed 9 bases, with 20 bases lying between them. Germline-derived CDR1 and CDR2 are MDHEN and SYDVKM. The CDR3 totals 14 residues.

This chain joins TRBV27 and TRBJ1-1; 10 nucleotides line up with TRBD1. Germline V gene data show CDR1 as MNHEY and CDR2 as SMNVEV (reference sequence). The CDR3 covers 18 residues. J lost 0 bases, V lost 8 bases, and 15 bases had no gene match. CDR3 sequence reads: CASRPRTGTGVLNTEAFF. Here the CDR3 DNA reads TGTGCCAGCCGGCCGAGGACCGGGACAGGGGTGTTGAACACTGAAGCTTTCTTT.

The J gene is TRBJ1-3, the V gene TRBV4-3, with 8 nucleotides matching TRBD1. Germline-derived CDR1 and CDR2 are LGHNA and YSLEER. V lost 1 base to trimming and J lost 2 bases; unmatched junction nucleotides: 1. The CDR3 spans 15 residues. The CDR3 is CASSQGTGPGNTIYF. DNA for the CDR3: TGCGCCAGCAGCCAAGGGACAGGGCCTGGAAACACCATATATTTT.

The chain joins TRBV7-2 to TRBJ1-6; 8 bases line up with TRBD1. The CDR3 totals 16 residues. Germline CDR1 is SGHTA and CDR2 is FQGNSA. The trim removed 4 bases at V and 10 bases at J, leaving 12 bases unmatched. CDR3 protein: CASSSPGQGGKSPLHF. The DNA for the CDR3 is TGTGCCAGCAGCTCACCCGGACAGGGAGGGAAATCACCCCTCCACTTT.

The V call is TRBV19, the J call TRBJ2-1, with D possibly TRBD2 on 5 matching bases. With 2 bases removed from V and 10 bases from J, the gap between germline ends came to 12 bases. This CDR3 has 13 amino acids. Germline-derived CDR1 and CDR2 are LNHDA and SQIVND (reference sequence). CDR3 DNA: TGTGCCAGTAGTATACTGCTAGCTCGGGAGCAGTTCTTC. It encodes CASSILLAREQFF.

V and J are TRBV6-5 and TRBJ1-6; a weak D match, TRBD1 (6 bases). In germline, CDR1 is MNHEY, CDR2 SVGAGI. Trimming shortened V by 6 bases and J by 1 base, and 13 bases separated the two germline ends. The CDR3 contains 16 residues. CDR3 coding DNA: TGTGCCAGCAGCTACGGGGGGGCTTCCTATAATTCACCCCTCCACTTT. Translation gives CASSYGGASYNSPLHF.

In DNA, the CDR3 is TGTGCCAGCAGCTCGACCGGGACAGGGGACTACGAGCAGTACTTC. Translation gives CASSSTGTGDYEQYF. The rearrangement links TRBV5-6 to TRBJ2-7; 10 bases align to TRBD1. With V trimmed by 3 bases and J by 3 bases, 6 bases remained unmatched. Germline CDR1 reads SGHDT; CDR2 reads YYEEEE. CDR3 length: 15 amino acids.

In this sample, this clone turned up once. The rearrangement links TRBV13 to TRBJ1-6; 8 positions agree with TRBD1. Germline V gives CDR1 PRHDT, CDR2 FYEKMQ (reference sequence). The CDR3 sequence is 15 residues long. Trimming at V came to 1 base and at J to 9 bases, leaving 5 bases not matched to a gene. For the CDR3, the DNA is TGTGCCAGCAGCTTAGCGGACAGGGTTGGTTCACCCCTCCACTTT. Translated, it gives CASSLADRVGSPLHF.

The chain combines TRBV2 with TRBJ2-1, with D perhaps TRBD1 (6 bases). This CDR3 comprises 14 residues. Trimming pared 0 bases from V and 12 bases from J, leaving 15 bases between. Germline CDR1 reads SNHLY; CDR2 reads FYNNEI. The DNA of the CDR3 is TGTGCCAGCAGTGAAGCGGTTGTTGGACAGCGGCAGTTCTTC. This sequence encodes CASSEAVVGQRQFF.

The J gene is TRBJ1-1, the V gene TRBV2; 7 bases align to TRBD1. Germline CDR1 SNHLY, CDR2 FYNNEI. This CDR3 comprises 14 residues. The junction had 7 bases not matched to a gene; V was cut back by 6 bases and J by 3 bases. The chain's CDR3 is CASRRQGWDTEAFF. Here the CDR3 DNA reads TGTGCCAGCAGGAGACAGGGTTGGGACACTGAAGCTTTCTTT.